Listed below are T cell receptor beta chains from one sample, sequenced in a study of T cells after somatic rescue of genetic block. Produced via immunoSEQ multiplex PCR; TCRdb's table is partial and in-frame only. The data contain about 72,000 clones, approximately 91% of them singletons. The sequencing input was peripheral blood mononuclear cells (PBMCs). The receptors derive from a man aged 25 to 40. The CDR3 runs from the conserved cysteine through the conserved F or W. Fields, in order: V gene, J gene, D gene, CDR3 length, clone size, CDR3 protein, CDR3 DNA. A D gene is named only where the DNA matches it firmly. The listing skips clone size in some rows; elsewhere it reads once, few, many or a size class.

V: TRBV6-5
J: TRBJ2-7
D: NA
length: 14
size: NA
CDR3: CASSYSSKPYEQYF
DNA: TGTGCCAGCAGTTACTCGTCAAAGCCCTACGAGCAGTACTTC

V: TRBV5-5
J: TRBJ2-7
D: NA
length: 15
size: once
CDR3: CASSLEGVRQREQYF
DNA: TGTGCCAGCAGCTTGGAGGGAGTTAGGCAGCGGGAGCAGTACTTC

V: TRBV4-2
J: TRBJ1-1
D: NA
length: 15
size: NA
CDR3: CASSLDGTGNTEAFF
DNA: TGTGCCAGCAGCTTGGATGGGACGGGAAACACTGAAGCTTTCTTT

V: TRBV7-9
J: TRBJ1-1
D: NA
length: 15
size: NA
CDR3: CASSSPGSLGTEAFF
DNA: TGTGCCAGCAGCTCCCCTGGCAGCCTAGGCACTGAAGCTTTCTTT

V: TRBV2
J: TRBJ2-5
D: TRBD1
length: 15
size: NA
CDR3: CASSGGTGNQETQYF
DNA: TGTGCCAGCAGTGGCGGGACAGGGAACCAAGAGACCCAGTACTTC

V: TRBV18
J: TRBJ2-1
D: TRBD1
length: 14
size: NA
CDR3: CASSTGGSYNEQFF
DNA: TGTGCCAGCTCAACAGGGGGGTCCTACAATGAGCAGTTCTTC

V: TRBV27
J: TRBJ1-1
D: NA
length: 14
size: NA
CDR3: CASSLTRLNTEAFF
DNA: TGTGCCAGCAGTCTAACGAGACTTAACACTGAAGCTTTCTTT

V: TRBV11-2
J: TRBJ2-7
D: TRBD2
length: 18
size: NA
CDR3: CASSLGRSSGRGHYEQYF
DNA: TGTGCCAGCAGCTTAGGACGGTCTAGCGGAAGAGGACACTACGAGCAGTACTTC

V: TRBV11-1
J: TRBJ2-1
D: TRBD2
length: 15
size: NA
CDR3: CASSPETSGGHEQFF
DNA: TGTGCCAGCAGCCCGGAGACTAGCGGGGGCCATGAGCAGTTCTTC

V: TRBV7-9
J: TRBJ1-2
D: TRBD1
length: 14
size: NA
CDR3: CASSAGTGNYGYTF
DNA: TGTGCCAGCAGCGCCGGGACAGGGAACTATGGCTACACCTTC

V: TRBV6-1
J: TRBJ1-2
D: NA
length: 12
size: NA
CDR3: CASSDRRYGYTF
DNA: TGTGCCAGCAGTGACAGACGCTATGGCTACACCTTC

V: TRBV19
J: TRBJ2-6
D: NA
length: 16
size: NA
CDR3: CASSILPGTGANVLTF
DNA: TGTGCCAGTAGTATCTTGCCAGGGACTGGGGCCAACGTCCTGACTTTC

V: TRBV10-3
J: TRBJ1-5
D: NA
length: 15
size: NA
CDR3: CATQAGVGENQPQHF
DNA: TGTGCCACACAGGCAGGAGTAGGGGAAAATCAGCCCCAGCATTTT

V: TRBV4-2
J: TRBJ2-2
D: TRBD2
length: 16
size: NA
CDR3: CASSQDLKRGYGELFF
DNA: TGTGCCAGCAGCCAAGATCTCAAGCGGGGGTACGGGGAGCTGTTTTTT

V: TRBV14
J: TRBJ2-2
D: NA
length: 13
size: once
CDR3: CASSQDLSAELFF
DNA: TGTGCCAGCAGCCAAGATCTAAGTGCGGAGCTGTTTTTT

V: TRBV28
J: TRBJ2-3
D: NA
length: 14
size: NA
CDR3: CASSVRRGTDTQYF
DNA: TGTGCCAGCAGCGTTCGGAGGGGCACAGATACGCAGTATTTT

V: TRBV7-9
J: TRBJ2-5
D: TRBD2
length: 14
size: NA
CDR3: CASSLVAGVETQYF
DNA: TGTGCCAGCAGCTTAGTAGCGGGGGTAGAGACCCAGTACTTC

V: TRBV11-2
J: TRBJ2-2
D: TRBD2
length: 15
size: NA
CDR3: CASSLGLAGTGELFF
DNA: TGTGCCAGCAGCTTAGGGCTAGCGGGAACCGGGGAGCTGTTTTTT

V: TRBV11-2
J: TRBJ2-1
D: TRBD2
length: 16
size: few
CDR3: CASRRLLAGRYNEQFF
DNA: TGTGCCAGCAGAAGGCTTCTAGCGGGACGTTACAATGAGCAGTTCTTC

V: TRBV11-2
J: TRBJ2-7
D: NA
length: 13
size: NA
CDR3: CASSSLRWGEQYF
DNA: TGTGCCAGCAGCTCCCTCCGCTGGGGGGAGCAGTACTTC

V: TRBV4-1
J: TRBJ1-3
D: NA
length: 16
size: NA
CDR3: CASSPRSSSSWDTIYF
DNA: TGCGCCAGCAGCCCCAGGTCTTCCAGTTCATGGGACACCATATATTTT

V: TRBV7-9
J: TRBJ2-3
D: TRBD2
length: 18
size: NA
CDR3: CASSLAVISGGRTDTQYF
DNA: TGTGCCAGCAGCTTAGCCGTAATTAGCGGGGGGCGCACAGATACGCAGTATTTT

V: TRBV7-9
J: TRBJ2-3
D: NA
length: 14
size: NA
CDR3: CASSLRQGTDTQYF
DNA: TGTGCCAGCAGCTTAAGGCAGGGTACAGATACGCAGTATTTT

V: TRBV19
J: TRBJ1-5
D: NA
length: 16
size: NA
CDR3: CASRIKAATVGQPQHF
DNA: TGTGCCAGTAGGATTAAAGCAGCGACGGTGGGTCAGCCCCAGCATTTT

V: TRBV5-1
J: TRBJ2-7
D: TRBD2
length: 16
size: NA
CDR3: CASSLEGAGGRYEQYF
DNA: TGCGCCAGCAGCTTGGAGGGAGCGGGAGGAAGGTACGAGCAGTACTTC

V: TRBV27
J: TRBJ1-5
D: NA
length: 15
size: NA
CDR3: CASSTFGASNQPQHF
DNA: TGTGCCAGCAGTACCTTCGGGGCCAGCAATCAGCCCCAGCATTTT

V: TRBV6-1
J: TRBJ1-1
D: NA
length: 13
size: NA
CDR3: CASSEDRNTEAFF
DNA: TGTGCCAGCAGTGAAGACAGGAACACTGAAGCTTTCTTT

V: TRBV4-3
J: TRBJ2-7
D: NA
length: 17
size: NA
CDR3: CASSQDHLRGVRYEQYF
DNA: TGCGCCAGCAGCCAAGATCACCTCAGAGGCGTTCGGTACGAGCAGTACTTC

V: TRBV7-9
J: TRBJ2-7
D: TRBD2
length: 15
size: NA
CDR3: CASSLDVSGQYEQYF
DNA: TGTGCCAGCAGCTTAGACGTTAGCGGGCAATACGAGCAGTACTTC